One T cell receptor beta chain is described in this entry. Only a few counts were recorded for this clone. No cognate antigen has been identified for it. Base qualities are not at hand, and no much larger clone is one base apart. The data stem from a study of blood T cell repertoires in COVID-19 (dated by TCRdb to between 2020 and 2021). In terms of the full investigation: Samples covering the acute and convalescent phases of COVID-19 were provided by collaborators in the United States, Italy and Spain. The material from the prospective study consisted of cDNA or gDNA derived from T cells, B-cell-depleted T cells, or PBMCs. Deeply sampled blood TCRbeta repertoires from subjects exposed to, actively infected with, or recovered from COVID-19 were included in the dataset. The repertoires were released in a freely available public database intended as a resource for research on the immune response to SARS-CoV-2. The samples were drawn from two sources: the first 160 participants of the ongoing ImmuneRACE study, and 1,000 to 1,500 subjects contributed by 6 global collaborators. The sample metadata nearly always contained a de-identified subject ID, COVID-19 status, age in years and sex. Where available, HLA class I and class II types were taken from metadata supplied by the sample provider and were not determined by assay-based typing.

The immunoSEQ Assay, a bias-controlled multiplex PCR, was used to amplify TCRbeta CDR3 regions from genomic DNA. The published analysis was carried out like this. The number of nucleated cells in each sample was estimated from the amplification of reference gene primers within the assay. To quantify the absolute abundance of each unique TCRbeta CDR3 rearrangement, sequence reads were collapsed and filtered. Productive Simpson clonality was computed per sample as the square root of Simpson's diversity index over productive rearrangements. As stored in TCRdb, this immuneACCESS dataset retains in-frame rearrangements with V and J assigned. A fraction of the clones does not appear; measured against another copy, unresolved V genes explain less than half of the discrepancy, and the remainder lacks a known reason. The V and J calls and the clone size are those of that table, but D and trimming were determined from the DNA. Within this sample are fewer than 250,000 clones, with less than 90% of them counted one time only. About 10% of the sample is taken by the ten largest.

The investigation overall reported the following: The amount of clinical and demographic metadata varied by source and participant and was provided uncurated.

At one collaborating source in Seattle, patients were enrolled during active infection and were followed longitudinally through the course of disease. The collaborating institutions used their own protocols to collect whole blood in K2EDTA tubes. For TCRbeta analysis, collaborator samples were shipped as frozen whole blood, as isolated PBMCs, or as DNA extracted from either sample type. Spanning cysteine to phenylalanine, the CDR3 consists of 13 amino acids. Here the CDR3 DNA is all that survives: 39 bases in frame from base 1. Trimming removed 7 bases from V and 7 bases from J; the gene matches leave 6 bases unexplained. Looking up the germline V gene yields CDR1 MDHEN and CDR2 SYDVKM.

Sample: peripheral blood. The rearranged chain carries TRBV28 and TRBJ1-5; TRBD1 matches 8 bases in the middle. This clonotype was obtained from an elderly woman with COVID-19, enrolled during active disease. CDR3 loop: CASKLQGGQPQHF. The nucleotide sequence reads as follows: TGTGCCAGCAAGTTACAGGGGGGGCAGCCCCAGCATTTT.